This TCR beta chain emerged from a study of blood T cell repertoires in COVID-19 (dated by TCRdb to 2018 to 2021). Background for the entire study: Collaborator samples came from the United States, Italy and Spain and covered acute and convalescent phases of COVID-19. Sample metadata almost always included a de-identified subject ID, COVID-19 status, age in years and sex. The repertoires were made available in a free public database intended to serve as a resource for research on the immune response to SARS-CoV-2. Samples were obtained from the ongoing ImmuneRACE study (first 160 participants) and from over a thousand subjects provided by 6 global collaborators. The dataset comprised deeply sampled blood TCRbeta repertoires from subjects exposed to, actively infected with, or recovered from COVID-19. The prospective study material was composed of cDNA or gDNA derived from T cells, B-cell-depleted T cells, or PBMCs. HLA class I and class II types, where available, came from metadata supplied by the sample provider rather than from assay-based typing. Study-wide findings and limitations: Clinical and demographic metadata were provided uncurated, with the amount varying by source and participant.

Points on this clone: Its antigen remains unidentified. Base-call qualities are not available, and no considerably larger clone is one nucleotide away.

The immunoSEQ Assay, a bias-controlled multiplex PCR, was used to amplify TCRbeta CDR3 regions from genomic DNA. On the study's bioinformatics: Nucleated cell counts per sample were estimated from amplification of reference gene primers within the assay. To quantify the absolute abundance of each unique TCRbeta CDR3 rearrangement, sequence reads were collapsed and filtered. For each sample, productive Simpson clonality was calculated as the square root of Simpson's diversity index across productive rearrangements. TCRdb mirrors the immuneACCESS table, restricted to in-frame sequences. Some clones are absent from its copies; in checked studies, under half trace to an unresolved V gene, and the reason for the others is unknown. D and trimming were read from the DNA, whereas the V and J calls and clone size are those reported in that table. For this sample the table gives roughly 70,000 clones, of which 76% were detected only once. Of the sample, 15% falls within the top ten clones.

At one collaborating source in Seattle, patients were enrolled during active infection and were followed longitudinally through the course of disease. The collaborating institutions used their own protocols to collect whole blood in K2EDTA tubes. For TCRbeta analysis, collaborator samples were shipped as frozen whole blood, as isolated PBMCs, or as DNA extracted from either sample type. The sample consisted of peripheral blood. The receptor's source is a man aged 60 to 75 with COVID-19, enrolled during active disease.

The nucleotides read TGTGCCAGCAGCTTGTTCCCGGGGAACACAGATACGCAGTATTTT. Its translation is CASSLFPGNTDTQYF. The rearranged segments are TRBV5-6 and TRBJ2-3; D gene: possibly TRBD2, on 5 matching bases. The junction carries 11 bases between V and J, which are trimmed by 1 base and 2 bases respectively. Inclusive of the bounding cysteine and phenylalanine, the CDR3 is 15 residues long. The DNA shown is the 45-base CDR3, in frame from base 1. The germline V gene encodes CDR1 SGHDT and CDR2 YYEEEE.